A selection of T cell receptor beta chains follows, all from one sample in a study of CD4 T cells in relation to SARS-CoV-2 and coronaviruses. Generated by immunoSEQ multiplex PCR, the TCRdb table keeps only in-frame clones and is missing some. Of tens of thousands of clones in the sample, over 85% were seen once. Sequencing was carried out using naive CD4+ T cells from PBMCs. The receptors derive from a human donor in good health. The CDR3 runs from the conserved cysteine through the conserved F or W.

j_gene	v_gene	CDR3aa
TRBJ2-7	TRBV23-1	CASSRKLVSGQGFLYEQYF
TRBJ2-3	TRBV6-2/TRBV6-3	CASSYWQYPSTDTQYF
TRBJ2-7	TRBV28	CASSPTGQLNSYEQYF
TRBJ2-7	TRBV7-2	CASSPSRGLMDEQYF
TRBJ2-7	TRBV7-5	CAALVNCIGQYF
TRBJ1-1	TRBV29-1	CSVDSNTEAFF
TRBJ1-3	TRBV7-2	CASSLRGQSGNTIYF
TRBJ2-7	TRBV6-5	CASSNSAYEQYF
TRBJ2-2	TRBV9	CASSVGGIANTGELFF
TRBJ1-4	TRBV19	CASSATTGSTNEKLFF
TRBJ2-1	TRBV28	CASSLIGTIRNEQFF
TRBJ2-7	TRBV10-1	CATLSGTETYEQYF
TRBJ2-2	TRBV14	CASSTRRTADGELFF
TRBJ2-2	TRBV7-8	CASSRAGTSLGELFF
TRBJ2-7	TRBV30	CAWSVQRGSYEQYF
TRBJ2-2	TRBV5-1	CASSMTGATNTGELFF
TRBJ1-1	TRBV18	CASSPPRSNRNTEAFF
TRBJ2-5	TRBV18	CASSLQGYQETQYF
TRBJ1-4	TRBV2	CASSEVPGGKLFF
TRBJ2-2	TRBV7-8	CASRQAGTLPTGELFF
TRBJ1-1	TRBV5-1	CASSRGRWGGTEAFF
TRBJ2-2	TRBV6-5	CAIESGGRTGELFF
TRBJ2-3	TRBV2	CASSVDFGGGRGRDTQYF
TRBJ2-1	TRBV14	CASSQVDGVAQFF
TRBJ1-5	TRBV28	CASSSGINQPQHF
TRBJ2-4	TRBV15	CATSRDVGSRVAKNIQYF
TRBJ1-3	TRBV7-3	CASSPGGGNTIYF
TRBJ2-3	TRBV7-6	CASSPSLGTSGGDTQYF
TRBJ2-2	TRBV24-1	CATSDPRVNTGELFF
TRBJ2-7	TRBV7-9	CASSFRDEQYF
TRBJ2-7	TRBV3-1/TRBV3-2	CASSLGTSGYEQYF
TRBJ2-5	TRBV7-2	CASSTDSRETQYF
TRBJ1-5	TRBV18	CASSRQGQGYQPQHF
TRBJ1-1	TRBV18	CASSSRTGANTEAFF
TRBJ2-2	TRBV7-8	CASKDRVHTGELFF
TRBJ1-2	TRBV7-8	CASSSLSGDRSNYGYTF
TRBJ1-1	TRBV18	CASSPRQGAGNTEAFF
TRBJ1-2	TRBV18	CASSQGNYGYTF
TRBJ1-2	TRBV24-1	CATSESLRDITHYGYTF
TRBJ2-2	TRBV19	CASSLGGRTGELFF
TRBJ2-3	TRBV2	CASSVVRATDTQYF
TRBJ1-6	TRBV28	CASSRTGKGSYNSPLHF
TRBJ2-7	TRBV9	CASSEQGTGVYEQYF
TRBJ2-4	TRBV5-1	CASSSMGQGQNIQYF
TRBJ1-2	TRBV18	CASSRTGSTKLRAHYGYTF
TRBJ2-7	TRBV29-1	CSGSGGLSYEQYF
TRBJ2-3	TRBV5-1	CASSSGGLAGADTQYF
TRBJ2-7	TRBV10-2	CATTPVERTYEQYF
TRBJ2-3	TRBV27	CASSLRREADTQYF
TRBJ2-7	TRBV19	CASSPPDRDFYEQYF
TRBJ1-2	TRBV30	CAWSAGQGYGYTF
TRBJ1-1	TRBV7-9	CASNADRGNTEAFF
TRBJ2-7	TRBV3-1/TRBV3-2	CASSQRGYEQYF
TRBJ2-7	TRBV11-3	CASSLDRDEQYF
TRBJ1-5	TRBV5-6	CASSRDRDQPQHF
TRBJ1-2	TRBV6-5	CASTLPGGPAGYTF
TRBJ1-2	TRBV6-5	CASSYGRNYGYTF
TRBJ1-2	TRBV30	CAWKRWGQITTNYGYTF
TRBJ2-7	TRBV6-2/TRBV6-3	CASSYSKGAGGVMDEQYF